The T cell receptor beta chain described here comes from a study of shared clonotypes between healthy human individuals. Unsorted samples relied on about 86 million PBMCs, which served as the source of genomic DNA. Once extracted for a subset, genomic DNA was divided evenly among several immunoSEQ plates. Sequencing was performed with immunoSEQ multiplex PCR; in TCRdb, only in-frame clones are kept and a portion is missing. The sample lists about 490,000 clones; about 79% were seen once. The source is a woman aged 40 to 49 in good health. Some clones in this sample may be carry-over from other donors' samples. Sample: PBMCs.

CDR3 nucleotide sequence: TGTGCCAGCAGCTTAGAACGGAACACTGAAGCTTTCTTT. Translation gives CASSLERNTEAFF. J is TRBJ1-1 and V is TRBV7-6; D gene unclear. CDR1 and CDR2 from the germline V gene are SGHVS and FNYEAQ. The ends were cut back, 1 base at V and 1 base at J, with 4 bases in the middle. The CDR3 totals 13 residues.